This paragraph covers one T cell receptor beta chain sequence. Libraries were prepared by immunoSEQ multiplex PCR; TCRdb keeps only in-frame clonotypes and omits some of them. Counted here are about 98,000 clones, around 85% occurring once; the ten biggest clones make up about 11%. This sample is part of a study of blood T cell repertoires in COVID-19. On the study more broadly: Specimens from acute and convalescent COVID-19 originated in the United States, Italy and Spain.

The CDR3 has 14 residues. Germline V gene sequence: CDR1 MDHEN, CDR2 SYDVKM. V was clipped by 5 bases and J by 5 bases, with 15 bases between them. The sequence was collected from a woman of 80 years or more with acute or convalescent COVID-19. Source material: peripheral blood. The V and J genes are TRBV28 and TRBJ1-2; TRBD1 might be the D (6 bases). CDR3 protein: CASSLPGQRYGYTF. The CDR3 coding sequence is TGTGCCAGCAGTCTGCCGGGACAACGGTATGGCTACACCTTC.